Listed below are T cell receptor beta chains from one sample, sequenced in a study of CD8 T cells in Susac syndrome. TCRdb ran MiXCR on the immunoSEQ multiplex PCR reads and lists one entry per CDR3 protein. The sample holds over 95,000 distinct CDR3 sequences, just under 95% seen once. Sequencing was done on a sample of CD8+ T cells from PBMCs. The receptors stem from a human donor in good health. Each CDR3 is given without its conserved first and last residue.

j_gene: TRBJ1-6; v_gene: TRBV3-1; CDR3aa: ASRADGNSPLH
j_gene: TRBJ1-1; v_gene: TRBV6-5; CDR3aa: ASSRRTGAVEAF
j_gene: TRBJ2-1; v_gene: TRBV5-6; CDR3aa: ASSLGQVGGYNEQF
j_gene: TRBJ2-4; v_gene: TRBV7-2; CDR3aa: ASSTSGTGNIQY
j_gene: TRBJ2-1; v_gene: TRBV4-3; CDR3aa: ASSQDLAGIYNEQF
j_gene: TRBJ1-5; v_gene: TRBV7-9; CDR3aa: ASSYETGEGRQPQH
j_gene: TRBJ2-2; v_gene: TRBV7-8; CDR3aa: ASSSLDSGSTGELF
j_gene: TRBJ1-1; v_gene: TRBV7-9; CDR3aa: ASSQNRVKIGTNTEAF
j_gene: TRBJ2-4; v_gene: TRBV6-5; CDR3aa: ASSTGSRPKNIQY
j_gene: TRBJ2-1; v_gene: TRBV6-2/TRBV6-3; CDR3aa: ASNRVGRDEQF
j_gene: TRBJ2-3; v_gene: TRBV7-9; CDR3aa: ASSLATSGADTQY
j_gene: TRBJ2-2; v_gene: TRBV29-1; CDR3aa: SVDPSGLTGELF
j_gene: TRBJ1-1; v_gene: TRBV12-3/TRBV12-4; CDR3aa: ASSRGIEAF
j_gene: TRBJ1-5; v_gene: TRBV12-3/TRBV12-4; CDR3aa: ASSLLGQPQH
j_gene: TRBJ1-1; v_gene: TRBV7-2; CDR3aa: ASSLANSGATTEAF
j_gene: TRBJ1-2; v_gene: TRBV16; CDR3aa: ASSQGGNYGYT
j_gene: TRBJ2-7; v_gene: TRBV3-1; CDR3aa: ASSRGTAYEQY
j_gene: TRBJ2-1; v_gene: TRBV24-1; CDR3aa: ATSDRTSGSSYNEQF
j_gene: TRBJ1-2; v_gene: TRBV5-1; CDR3aa: ASSSERGTFYYGYT
j_gene: TRBJ1-2; v_gene: TRBV13; CDR3aa: ASSLDTDRYGYT
j_gene: TRBJ1-2; v_gene: TRBV3-1; CDR3aa: ASSQSGLDAGYT
j_gene: TRBJ2-4; v_gene: TRBV6-2/TRBV6-3; CDR3aa: ASNYRRSTSGDIQY
j_gene: TRBJ2-7; v_gene: TRBV9; CDR3aa: ASSVDFPRSGTTSAIPYEQY